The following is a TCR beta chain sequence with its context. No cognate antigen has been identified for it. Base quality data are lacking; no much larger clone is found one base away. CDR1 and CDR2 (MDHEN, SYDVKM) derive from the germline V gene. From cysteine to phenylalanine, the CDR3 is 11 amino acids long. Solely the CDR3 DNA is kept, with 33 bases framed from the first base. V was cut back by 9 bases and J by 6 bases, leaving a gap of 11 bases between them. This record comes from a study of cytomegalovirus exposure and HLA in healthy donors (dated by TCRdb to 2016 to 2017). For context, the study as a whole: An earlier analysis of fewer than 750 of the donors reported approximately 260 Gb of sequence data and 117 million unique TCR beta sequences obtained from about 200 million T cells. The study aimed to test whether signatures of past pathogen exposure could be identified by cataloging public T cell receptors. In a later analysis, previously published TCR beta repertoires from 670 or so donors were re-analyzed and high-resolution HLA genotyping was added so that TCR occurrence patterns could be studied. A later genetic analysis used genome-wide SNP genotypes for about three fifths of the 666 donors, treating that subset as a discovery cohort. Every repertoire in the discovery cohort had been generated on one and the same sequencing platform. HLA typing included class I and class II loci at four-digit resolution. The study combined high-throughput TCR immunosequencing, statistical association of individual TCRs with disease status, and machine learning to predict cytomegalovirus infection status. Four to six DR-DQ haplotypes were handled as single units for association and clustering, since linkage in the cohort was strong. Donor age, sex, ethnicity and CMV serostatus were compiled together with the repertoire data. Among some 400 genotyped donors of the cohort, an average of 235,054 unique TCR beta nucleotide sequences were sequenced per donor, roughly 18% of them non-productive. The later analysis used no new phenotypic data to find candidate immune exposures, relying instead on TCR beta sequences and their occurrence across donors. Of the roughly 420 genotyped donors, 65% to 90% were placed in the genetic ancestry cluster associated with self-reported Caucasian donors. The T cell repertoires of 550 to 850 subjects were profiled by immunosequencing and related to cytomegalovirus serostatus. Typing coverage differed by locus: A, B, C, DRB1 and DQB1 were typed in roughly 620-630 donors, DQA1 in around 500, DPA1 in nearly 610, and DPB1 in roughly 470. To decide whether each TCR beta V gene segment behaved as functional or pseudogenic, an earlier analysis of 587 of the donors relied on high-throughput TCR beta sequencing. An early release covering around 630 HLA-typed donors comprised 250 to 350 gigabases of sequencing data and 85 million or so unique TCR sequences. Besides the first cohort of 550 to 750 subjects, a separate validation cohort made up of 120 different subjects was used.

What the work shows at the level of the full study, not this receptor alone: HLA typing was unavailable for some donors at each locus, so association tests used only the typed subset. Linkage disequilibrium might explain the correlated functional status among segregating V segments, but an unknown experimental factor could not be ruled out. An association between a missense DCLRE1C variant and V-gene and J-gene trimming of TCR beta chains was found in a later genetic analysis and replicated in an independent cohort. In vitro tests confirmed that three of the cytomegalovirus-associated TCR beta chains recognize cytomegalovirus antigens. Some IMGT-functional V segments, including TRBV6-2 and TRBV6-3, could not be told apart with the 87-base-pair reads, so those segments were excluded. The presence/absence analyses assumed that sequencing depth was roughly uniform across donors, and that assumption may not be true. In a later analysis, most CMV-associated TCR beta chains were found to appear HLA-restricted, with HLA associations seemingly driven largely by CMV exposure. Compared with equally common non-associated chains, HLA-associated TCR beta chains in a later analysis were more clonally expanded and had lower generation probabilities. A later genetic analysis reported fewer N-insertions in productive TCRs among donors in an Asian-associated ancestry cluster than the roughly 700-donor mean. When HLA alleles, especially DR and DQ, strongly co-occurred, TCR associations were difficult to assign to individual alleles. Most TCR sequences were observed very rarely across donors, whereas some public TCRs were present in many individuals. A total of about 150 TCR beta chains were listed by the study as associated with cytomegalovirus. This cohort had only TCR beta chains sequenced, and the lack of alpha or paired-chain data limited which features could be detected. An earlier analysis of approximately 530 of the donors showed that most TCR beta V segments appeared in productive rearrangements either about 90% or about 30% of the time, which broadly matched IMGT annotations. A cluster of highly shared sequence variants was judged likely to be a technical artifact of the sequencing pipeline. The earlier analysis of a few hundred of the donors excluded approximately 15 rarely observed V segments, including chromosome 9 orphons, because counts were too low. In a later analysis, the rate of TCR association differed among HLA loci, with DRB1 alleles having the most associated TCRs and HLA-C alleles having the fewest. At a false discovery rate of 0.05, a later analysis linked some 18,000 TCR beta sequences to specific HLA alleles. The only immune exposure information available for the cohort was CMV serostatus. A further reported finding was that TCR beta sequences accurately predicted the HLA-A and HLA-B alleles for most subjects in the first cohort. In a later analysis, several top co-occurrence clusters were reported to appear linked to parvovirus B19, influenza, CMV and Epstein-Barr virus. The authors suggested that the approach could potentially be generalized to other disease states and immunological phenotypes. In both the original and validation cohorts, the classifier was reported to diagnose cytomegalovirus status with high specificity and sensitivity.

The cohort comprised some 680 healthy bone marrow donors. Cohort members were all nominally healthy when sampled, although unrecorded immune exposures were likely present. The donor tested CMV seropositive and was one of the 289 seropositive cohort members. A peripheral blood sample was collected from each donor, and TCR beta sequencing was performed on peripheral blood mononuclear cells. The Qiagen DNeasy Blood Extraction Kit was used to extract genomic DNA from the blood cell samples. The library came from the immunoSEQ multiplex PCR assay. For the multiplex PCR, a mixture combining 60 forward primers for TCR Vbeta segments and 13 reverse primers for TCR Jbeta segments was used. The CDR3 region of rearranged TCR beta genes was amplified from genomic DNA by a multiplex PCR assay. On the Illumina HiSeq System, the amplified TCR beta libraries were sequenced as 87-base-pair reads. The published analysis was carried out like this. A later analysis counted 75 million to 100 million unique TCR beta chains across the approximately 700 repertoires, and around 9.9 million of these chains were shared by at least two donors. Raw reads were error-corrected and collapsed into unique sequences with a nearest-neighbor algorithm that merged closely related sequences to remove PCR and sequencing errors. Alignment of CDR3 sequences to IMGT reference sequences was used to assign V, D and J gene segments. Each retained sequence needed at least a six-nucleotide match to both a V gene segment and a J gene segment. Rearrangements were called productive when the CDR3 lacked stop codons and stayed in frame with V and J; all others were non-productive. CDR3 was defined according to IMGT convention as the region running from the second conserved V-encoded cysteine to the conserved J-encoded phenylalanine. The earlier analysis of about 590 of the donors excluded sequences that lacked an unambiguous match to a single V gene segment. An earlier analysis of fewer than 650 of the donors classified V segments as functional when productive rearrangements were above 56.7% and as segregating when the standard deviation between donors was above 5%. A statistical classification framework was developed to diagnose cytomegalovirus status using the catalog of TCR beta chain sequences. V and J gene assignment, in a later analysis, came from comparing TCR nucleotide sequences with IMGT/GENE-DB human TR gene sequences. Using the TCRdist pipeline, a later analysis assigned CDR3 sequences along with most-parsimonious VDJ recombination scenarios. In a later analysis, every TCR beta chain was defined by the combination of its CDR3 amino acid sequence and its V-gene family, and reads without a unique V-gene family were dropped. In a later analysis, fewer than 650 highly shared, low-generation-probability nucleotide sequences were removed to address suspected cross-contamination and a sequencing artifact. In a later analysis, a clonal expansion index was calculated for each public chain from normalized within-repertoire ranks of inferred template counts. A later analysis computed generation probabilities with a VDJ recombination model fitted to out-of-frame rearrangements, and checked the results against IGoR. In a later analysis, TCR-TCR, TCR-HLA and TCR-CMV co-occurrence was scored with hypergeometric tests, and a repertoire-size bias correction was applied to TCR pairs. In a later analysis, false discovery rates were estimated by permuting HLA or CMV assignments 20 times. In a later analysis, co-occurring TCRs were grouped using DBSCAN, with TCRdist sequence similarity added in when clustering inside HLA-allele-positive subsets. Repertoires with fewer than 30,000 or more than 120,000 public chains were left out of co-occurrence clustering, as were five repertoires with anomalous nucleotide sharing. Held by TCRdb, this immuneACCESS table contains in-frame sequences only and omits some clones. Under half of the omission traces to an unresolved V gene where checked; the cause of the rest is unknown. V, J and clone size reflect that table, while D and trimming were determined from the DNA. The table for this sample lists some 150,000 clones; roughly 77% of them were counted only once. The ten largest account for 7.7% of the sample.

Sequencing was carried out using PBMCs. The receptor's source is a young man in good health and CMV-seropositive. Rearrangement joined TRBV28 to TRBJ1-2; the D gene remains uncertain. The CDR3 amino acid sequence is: CASMGGHGYTF. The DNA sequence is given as TGTGCCAGTATGGGAGGGCATGGCTACACCTTC.